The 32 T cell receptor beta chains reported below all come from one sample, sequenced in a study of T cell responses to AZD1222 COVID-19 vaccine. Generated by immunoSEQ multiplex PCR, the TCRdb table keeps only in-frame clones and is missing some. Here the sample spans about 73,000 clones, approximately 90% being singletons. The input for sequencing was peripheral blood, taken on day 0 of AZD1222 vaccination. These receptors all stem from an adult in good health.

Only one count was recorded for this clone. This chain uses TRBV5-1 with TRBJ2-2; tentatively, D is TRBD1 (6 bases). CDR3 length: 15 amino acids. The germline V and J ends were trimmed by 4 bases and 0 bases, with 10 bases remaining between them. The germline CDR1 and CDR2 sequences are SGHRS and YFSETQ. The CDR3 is CASSAGDSNTGELFF. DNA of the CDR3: TGCGCCAGCAGCGCAGGGGATTCGAACACCGGGGAGCTGTTTTTT.

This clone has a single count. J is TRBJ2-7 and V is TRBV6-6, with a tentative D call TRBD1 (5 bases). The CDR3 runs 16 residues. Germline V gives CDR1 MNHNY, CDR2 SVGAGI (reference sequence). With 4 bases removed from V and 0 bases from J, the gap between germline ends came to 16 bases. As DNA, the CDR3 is TGTGCCAGCAGTTCCCATCAGACAGTGAGCTCCTACGAGCAGTACTTC. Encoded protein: CASSSHQTVSSYEQYF.

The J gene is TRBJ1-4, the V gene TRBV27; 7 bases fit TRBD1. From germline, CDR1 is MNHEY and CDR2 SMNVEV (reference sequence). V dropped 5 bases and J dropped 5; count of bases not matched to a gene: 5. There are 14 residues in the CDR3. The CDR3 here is CASSQGQPNEKLFF. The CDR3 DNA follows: TGTGCCAGCAGTCAGGGACAGCCAAATGAAAAACTGTTTTTT.

CDR3 nucleotides: TGTGCCAGTAGTATTTGGGGGGGAGCCAAAAACATTCAGTACTTC. This encodes CASSIWGGAKNIQYF. The chain carries TRBV19 and TRBJ2-4; 7 bases fit TRBD2. The CDR3 covers 15 residues. V gave up 3 bases and J gave up 0 bases; unmatched junction bases: 2. Germline CDR1 is LNHDA and CDR2 is SQIVND (reference sequence).

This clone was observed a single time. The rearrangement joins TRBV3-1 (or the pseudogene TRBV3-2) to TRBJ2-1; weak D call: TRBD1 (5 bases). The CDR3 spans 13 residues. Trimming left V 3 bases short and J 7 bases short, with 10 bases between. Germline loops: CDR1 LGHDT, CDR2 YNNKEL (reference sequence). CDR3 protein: CASSHPGKNEQFF. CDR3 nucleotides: TGTGCCAGCAGCCACCCAGGGAAGAATGAGCAGTTCTTC.

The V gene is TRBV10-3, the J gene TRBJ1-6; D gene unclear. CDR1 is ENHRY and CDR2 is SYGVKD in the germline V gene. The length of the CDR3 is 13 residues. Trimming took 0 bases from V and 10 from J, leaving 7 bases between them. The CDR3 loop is CAISESTRSPLHF. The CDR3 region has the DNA TGTGCCATCAGTGAGTCGACTCGATCACCCCTCCACTTT.

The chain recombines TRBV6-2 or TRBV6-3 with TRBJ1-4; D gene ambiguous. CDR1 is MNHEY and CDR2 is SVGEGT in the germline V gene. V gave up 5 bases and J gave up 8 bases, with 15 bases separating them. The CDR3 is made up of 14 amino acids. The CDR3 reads CASSTASKKEKLFF. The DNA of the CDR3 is TGTGCCAGCAGTACGGCGAGTAAGAAGGAAAAACTGTTTTTT.

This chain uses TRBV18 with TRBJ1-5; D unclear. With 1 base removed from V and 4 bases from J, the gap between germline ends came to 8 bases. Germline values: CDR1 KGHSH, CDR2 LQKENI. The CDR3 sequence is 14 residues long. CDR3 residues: CASSPQSANQPQHF. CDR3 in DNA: TGTGCCAGCTCACCACAGAGCGCGAATCAGCCCCAGCATTTT.

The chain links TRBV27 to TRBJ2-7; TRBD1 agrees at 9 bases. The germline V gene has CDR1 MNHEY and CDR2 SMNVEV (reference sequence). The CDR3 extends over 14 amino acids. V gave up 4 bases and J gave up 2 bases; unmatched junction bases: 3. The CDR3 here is CASSSWDRAYEQYF. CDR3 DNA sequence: TGTGCCAGCAGTTCATGGGACAGGGCCTACGAGCAGTACTTC.

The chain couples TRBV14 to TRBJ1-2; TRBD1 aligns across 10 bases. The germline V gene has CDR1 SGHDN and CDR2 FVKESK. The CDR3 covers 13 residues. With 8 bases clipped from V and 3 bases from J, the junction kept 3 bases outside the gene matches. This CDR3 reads CASETGGDYGYTF. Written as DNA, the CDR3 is TGTGCCAGCGAGACAGGGGGCGACTATGGCTACACCTTC.

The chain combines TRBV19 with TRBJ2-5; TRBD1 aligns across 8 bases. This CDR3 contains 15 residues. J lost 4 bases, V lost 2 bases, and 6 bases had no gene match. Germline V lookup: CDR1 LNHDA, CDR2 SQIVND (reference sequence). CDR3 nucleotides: TGTGCCAGTAGTATAATGCAGGGGGCGGGAGAGACCCAGTACTTC. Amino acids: CASSIMQGAGETQYF. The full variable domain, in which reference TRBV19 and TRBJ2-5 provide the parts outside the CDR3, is DGGITQSPKYLFRKEGQNVTLSCEQNLNHDAMYWYRQDPGQGLRLIYYSQIVNDFQKGDIAEGYSVSREKKESFPLTVTSAQKNPTAFYLCASSIMQGAGETQYFGPGTRLLVL.

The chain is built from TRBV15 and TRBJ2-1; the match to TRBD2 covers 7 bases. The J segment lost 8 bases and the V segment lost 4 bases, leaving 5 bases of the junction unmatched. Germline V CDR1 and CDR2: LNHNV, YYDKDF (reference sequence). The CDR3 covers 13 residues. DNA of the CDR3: TGTGCCACCAGCACTGAGCGGGGAGATGAGCAGTTCTTC. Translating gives CATSTERGDEQFF.

CDR3 in DNA: TGCGCCAGCAGCTTGGGACCATCGGGGTCTGGAAACACCATATATTTT. Translation: CASSLGPSGSGNTIYF. J is TRBJ1-3 and V is TRBV5-1, with unresolved D. The CDR3 runs to 16 residues. V was shortened by 0 bases and J by 1 base, with 11 bases between the two germline ends. The V gene's germline CDR1 is SGHRS and CDR2 YFSETQ.

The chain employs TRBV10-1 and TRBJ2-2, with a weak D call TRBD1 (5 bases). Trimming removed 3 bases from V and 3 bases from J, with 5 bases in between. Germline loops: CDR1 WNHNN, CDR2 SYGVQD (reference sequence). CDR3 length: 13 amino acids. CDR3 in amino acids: CASSDRDTGELFF. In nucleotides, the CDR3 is TGCGCCAGCAGTGACAGGGACACCGGGGAGCTGTTTTTT.

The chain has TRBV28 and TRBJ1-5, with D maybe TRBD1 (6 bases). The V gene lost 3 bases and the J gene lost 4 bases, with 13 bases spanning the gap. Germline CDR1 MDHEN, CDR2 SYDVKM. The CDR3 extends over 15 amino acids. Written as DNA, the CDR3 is TGTGCCAGCAGTTTTGCAGGGGCGGTGAATCAGCCCCAGCATTTT. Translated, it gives CASSFAGAVNQPQHF.

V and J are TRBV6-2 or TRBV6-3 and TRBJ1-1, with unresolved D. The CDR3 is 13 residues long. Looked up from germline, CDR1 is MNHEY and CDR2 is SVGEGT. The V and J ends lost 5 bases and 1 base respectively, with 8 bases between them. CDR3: CASSLISNTEAFF. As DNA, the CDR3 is TGTGCCAGCAGTCTCATTTCGAACACTGAAGCTTTCTTT.

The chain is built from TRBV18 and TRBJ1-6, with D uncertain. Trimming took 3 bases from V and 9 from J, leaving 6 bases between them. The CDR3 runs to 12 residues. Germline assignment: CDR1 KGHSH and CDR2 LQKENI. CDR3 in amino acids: CASSPEGSPLHF. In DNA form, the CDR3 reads TGTGCCAGCTCACCCGAGGGTTCACCCCTCCACTTT. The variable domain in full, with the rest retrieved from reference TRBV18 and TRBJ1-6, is NAGVMQNPRHLVRRRGQEARLRCSPMKGHSHVYWYRQLPEEGLKFMVYLQKENIIDESGMPKERFSAEFPKEGPSILRIQQVVRGDSAAYFCASSPEGSPLHFGNGTRLTVT.

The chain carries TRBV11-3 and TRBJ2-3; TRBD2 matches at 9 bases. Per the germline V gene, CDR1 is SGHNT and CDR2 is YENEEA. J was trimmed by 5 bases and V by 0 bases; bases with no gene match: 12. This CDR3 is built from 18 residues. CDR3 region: CASSLDFLKVAGEDTQYF. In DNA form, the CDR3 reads TGTGCCAGCAGCTTAGATTTTCTGAAGGTAGCGGGGGAAGATACGCAGTATTTT.

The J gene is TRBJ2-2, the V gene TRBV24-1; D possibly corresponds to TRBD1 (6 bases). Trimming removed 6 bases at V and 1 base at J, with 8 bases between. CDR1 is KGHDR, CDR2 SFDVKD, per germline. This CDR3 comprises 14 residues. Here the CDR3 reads CATSPGQNTGELFF. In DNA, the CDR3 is TGTGCCACCAGTCCGGGACAGAACACCGGGGAGCTGTTTTTT.

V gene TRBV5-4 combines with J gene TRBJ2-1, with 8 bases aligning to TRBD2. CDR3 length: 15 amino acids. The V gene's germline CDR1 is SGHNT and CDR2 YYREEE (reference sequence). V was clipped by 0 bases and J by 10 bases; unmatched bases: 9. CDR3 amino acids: CASSLAGGLLGEQFF. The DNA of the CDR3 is TGTGCCAGCAGCTTGGCGGGGGGGCTCTTAGGAGAGCAGTTCTTC.

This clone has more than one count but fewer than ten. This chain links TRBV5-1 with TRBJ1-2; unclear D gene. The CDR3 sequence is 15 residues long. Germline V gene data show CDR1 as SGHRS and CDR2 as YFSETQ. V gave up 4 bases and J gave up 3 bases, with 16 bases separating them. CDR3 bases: TGCGCCAGCAGCCCCACCCCGTTTCCCGACTATGGCTACACCTTC. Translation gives CASSPTPFPDYGYTF.

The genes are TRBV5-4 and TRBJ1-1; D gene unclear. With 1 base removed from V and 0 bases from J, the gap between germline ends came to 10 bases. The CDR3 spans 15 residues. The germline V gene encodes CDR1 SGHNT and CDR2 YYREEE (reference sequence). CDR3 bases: TGTGCCAGCAGCTTGCCCGAGACCCTGAACACTGAAGCTTTCTTT. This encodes CASSLPETLNTEAFF.

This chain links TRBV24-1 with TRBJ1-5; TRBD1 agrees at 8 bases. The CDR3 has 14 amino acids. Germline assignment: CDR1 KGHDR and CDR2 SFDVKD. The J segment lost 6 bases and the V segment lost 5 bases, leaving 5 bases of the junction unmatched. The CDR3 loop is CATSGLDRGQPQHF. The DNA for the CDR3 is TGTGCCACCAGTGGACTAGACAGGGGTCAGCCCCAGCATTTT.

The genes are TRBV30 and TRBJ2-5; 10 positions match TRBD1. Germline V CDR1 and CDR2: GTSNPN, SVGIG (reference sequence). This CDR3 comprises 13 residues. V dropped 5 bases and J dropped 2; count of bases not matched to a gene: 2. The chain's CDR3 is CAWGQGEQETQYF. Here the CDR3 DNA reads TGTGCCTGGGGACAGGGGGAACAAGAGACCCAGTACTTC.

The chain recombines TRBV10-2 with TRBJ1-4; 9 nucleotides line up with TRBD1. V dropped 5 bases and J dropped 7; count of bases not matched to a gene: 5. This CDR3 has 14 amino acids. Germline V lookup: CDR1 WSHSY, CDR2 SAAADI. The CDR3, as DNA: TGCGCCAGCAGTTCGGGACAGGGTCCTGAAAAACTGTTTTTT. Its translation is CASSSGQGPEKLFF.

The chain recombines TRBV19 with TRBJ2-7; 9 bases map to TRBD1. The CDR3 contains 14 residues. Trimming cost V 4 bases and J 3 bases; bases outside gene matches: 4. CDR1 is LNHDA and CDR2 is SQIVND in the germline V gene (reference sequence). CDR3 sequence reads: CASSTDRGLYEQYF. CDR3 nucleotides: TGTGCCAGTAGTACGGACAGGGGTCTCTACGAGCAGTACTTC.

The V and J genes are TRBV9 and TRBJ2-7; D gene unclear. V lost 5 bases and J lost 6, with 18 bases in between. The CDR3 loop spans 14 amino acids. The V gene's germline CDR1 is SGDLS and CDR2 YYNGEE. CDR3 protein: CASRRNFPIVEQYF. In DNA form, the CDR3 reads TGTGCCAGCAGACGAAATTTTCCCATCGTCGAGCAGTACTTC.

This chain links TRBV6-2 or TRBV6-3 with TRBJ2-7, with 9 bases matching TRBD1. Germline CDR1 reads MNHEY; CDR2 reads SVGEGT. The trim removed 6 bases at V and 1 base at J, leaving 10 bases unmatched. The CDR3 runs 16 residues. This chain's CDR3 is CASSLTGTGPSYEQYF. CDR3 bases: TGTGCCAGCAGCCTCACGGGGACAGGGCCTTCCTACGAGCAGTACTTC.

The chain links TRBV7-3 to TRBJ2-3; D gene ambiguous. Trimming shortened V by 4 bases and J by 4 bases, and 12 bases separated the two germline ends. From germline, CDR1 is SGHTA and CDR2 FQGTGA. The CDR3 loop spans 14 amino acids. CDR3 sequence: CASSSRLLPDTQYF. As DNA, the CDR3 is TGTGCCAGCAGCTCCCGGTTGCTGCCAGATACGCAGTATTTT.

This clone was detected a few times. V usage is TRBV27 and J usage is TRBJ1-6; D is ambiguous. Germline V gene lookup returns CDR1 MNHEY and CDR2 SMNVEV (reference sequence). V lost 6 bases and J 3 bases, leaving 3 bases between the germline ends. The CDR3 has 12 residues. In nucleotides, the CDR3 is TGTGCCAGCAGCCTCTATAATTCACCCCTCCACTTT. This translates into CASSLYNSPLHF.

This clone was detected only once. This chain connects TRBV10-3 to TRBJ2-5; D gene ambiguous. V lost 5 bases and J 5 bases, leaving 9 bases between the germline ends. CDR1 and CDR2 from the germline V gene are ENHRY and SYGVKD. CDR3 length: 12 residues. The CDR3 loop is CAISPLGETQYF. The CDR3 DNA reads TGTGCCATCAGTCCCCTAGGGGAGACCCAGTACTTC.

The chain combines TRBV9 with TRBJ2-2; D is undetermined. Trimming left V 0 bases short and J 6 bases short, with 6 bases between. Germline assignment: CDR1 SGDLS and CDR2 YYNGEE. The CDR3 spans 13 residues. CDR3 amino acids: CASSVVGSGELFF. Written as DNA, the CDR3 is TGTGCCAGCAGCGTAGTAGGGTCCGGGGAGCTGTTTTTT.